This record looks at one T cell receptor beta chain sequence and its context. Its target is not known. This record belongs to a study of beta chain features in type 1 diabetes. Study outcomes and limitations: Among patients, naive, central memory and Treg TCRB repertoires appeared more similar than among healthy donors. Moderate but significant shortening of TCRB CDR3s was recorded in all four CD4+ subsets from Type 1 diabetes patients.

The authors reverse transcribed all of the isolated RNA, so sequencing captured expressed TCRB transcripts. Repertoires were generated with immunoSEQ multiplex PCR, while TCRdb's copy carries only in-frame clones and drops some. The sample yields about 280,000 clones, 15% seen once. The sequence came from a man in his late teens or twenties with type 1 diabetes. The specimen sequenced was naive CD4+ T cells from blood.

The CDR3 nucleotides read TGTGCCAGCAGCTTAGATTGGCAGAAGTCCTACGAGCAGTACTTC. Its translation: CASSLDWQKSYEQYF. The chain joins TRBV7-2 to TRBJ2-7, with unresolved D. The CDR3 contains 15 residues. V lost 1 base, J lost 1 base, and 11 bases lay in between. The V gene's germline CDR1 is SGHTA and CDR2 FQGNSA. The full variable domain, with the rest looked up from reference TRBV7-2 and TRBJ2-7, is GAGVSQSPSNKVTEKGKDVELRCDPISGHTALYWYRQSLGQGLEFLIYFQGNSAPDKSGLPSDRFSAERTGGSVSTLTIQRTQQEDSAVYLCASSLDWQKSYEQYFGPGTRLTVT.